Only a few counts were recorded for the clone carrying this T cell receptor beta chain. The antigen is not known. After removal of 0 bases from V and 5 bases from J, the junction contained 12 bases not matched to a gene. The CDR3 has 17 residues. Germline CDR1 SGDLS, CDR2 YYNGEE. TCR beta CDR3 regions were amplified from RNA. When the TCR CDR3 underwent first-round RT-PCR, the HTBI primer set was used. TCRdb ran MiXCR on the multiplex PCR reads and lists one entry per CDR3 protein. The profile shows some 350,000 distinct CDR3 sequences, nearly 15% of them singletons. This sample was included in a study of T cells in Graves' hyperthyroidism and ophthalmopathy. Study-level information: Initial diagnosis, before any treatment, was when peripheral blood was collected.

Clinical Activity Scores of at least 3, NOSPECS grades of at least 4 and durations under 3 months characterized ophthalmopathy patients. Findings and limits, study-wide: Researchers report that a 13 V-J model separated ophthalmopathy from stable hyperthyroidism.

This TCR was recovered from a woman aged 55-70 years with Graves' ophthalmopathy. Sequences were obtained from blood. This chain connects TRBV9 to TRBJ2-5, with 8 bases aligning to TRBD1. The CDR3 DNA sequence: TGTGCCAGCAGCGTAGTAGGTGGACAGGGAGATTCCGAGACCCAGTACTTC. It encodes CASSVVGGQGDSETQYF. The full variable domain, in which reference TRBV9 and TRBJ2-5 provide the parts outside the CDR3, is DSGVTQTPKHLITATGQRVTLRCSPRSGDLSVYWYQQSLDQGLQFLIQYYNGEERAKGNILERFSAQQFPDLHSELNLSSLELGDSALYFCASSVVGGQGDSETQYFGPGTRLLVL.